This T cell receptor (beta chain) is from a study of control samples from healthy donors and cancer patients. Per germline, CDR1 SQVTM and CDR2 ANQGSEA. CDR3 size: 14 residues. Between the trimmed V and J ends, which lost 0 bases and 3 bases, there was a span of 8 bases. Sequenced by immunoSEQ multiplex PCR; TCRdb stores in-frame clones only, minus some. The sample shows approximately 89,000 clones, under 90% of them seen only once. Sequencing was done on a sample of blood. The origin of this receptor is a woman in her forties in good health. The chain has TRBV29-1 and TRBJ2-2; a possible D gene is TRBD1 (6 bases). Here the CDR3 DNA reads TGCAGCGTTGAAGATCACAGGGACACCGGGGAGCTGTTTTTT. This codes for CSVEDHRDTGELFF.